This T cell receptor beta chain was sequenced for a study of blood T cell repertoires in COVID-19. Study at large: Acute-phase and convalescent COVID-19 samples originated in the United States, Italy and Spain. Nucleic acid was either cDNA or gDNA, and it came from T cells, B-cell-depleted T cells, or PBMCs.

This CDR3 region has 15 residues. With 3 bases clipped from V and 4 bases from J, the junction kept 6 bases outside the gene matches. Germline V gene data show CDR1 as KGHSH and CDR2 as LQKENI. Per the original methods: Quantification of nucleated cells was approximated via reference gene primer amplification. Here immunoSEQ multiplex PCR was the method, and the copy in TCRdb shows in-frame clones only, minus some. V and J calls and clone size are those listed in that table; D and trimming were worked out from the DNA. The data show approximately 51,000 clones, around 87% seen once. Sequenced: peripheral blood. The rearrangement joins TRBV18 to TRBJ2-5; 9 bases are shared with TRBD1. This sequence originates from a man aged 45-60 years with active COVID-19. This chain's CDR3 is CASSPPPGQGETQYF. The CDR3 nucleotides read TGTGCCAGCTCACCCCCACCGGGACAGGGAGAGACCCAGTACTTC.